Sequencing of this T cell receptor (beta chain) was carried out in a study of cytotoxic CD8 clonotypes in ibrutinib-treated CLL. In this sample, this clone turned up a few times. The antigen is not known. Findings of the study overall: Exceeding age-matched healthy donors, baseline clonality also tracked the counts of circulating CD8+ T cells. Before falling back toward baseline at progression, clonality had risen at the time of ibrutinib response.

The V gene lost 0 bases and the J gene lost 5 bases, with 16 bases spanning the gap. Germline V CDR1 and CDR2: MNHEY, SVGAGI. CDR3 length: 16 residues. Produced via immunoSEQ multiplex PCR; TCRdb's table is partial and in-frame only. The sample includes roughly 250,000 clones, 70% of them seen just once. Material: PBMCs, obtained after 24 months of ibrutinib treatment. The sequence came from a human donor with chronic lymphocytic leukemia. The chain uses TRBV6-5 and TRBJ1-1, with a weak D call TRBD1 (6 bases). CDR3 protein: CASSYSYGTQGTEAFF. CDR3 sequence (DNA): TGTGCCAGCAGTTACTCGTACGGGACCCAGGGGACTGAAGCTTTCTTT.